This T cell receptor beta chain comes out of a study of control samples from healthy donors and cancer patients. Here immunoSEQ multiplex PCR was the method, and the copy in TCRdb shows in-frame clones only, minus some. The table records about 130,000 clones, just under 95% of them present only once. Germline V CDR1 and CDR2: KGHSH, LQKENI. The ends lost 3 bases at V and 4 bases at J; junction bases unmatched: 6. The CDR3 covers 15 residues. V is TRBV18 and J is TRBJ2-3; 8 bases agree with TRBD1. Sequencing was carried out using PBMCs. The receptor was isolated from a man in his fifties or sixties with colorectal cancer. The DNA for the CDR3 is TGTGCCAGCTCACCTCGACAGACAGGGGCAGATACGCAGTATTTT. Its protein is CASSPRQTGADTQYF.